The 15 T cell receptor beta chains below were found in one sample sequenced in a study of CXCR3-negative and CXCR3-positive naive CD8 T cells. It was by 5' RACE with UMI labels that the TRB cDNA libraries were prepared. After re-calling the 5' RACE reads, TCRdb lists one entry per CDR3 protein, DNA absent. This sample lists around 48,000 distinct CDR3 sequences; its ten largest clones have 15%. Sample: memory CD8+ T cells from blood. These receptor sequences come from a human donor in good health. Some clones in this sample may be carry-over from other donors' samples.

V gene TRBV28 combines with J gene TRBJ2-5. The germline CDR1 and CDR2 sequences are MDHEN and SYDVKM. There are 14 residues in the CDR3. This CDR3 is CASSERTLLGTQYF.

The chain links TRBV4-2 to TRBJ2-7. Per the germline V gene, CDR1 is LGHNA and CDR2 is YNFKEQ. The CDR3 is made up of 15 amino acids. The CDR3 sequence is CASSQDNSESYEQYF.

This clonotype is medium-sized (0.01 to 0.1%) by frequency. The chain combines TRBV2 with TRBJ1-2. Germline-derived CDR1 and CDR2 are SNHLY and FYNNEI. The CDR3 runs 12 residues. CDR3 residues: CARRGIGGGYTF.

The rearrangement joins TRBV28 to TRBJ2-5; TCRdb reports TRBD2, a call that lacks DNA to check it against. CDR3 size: 15 residues. CDR1 and CDR2 (germline): MDHEN, SYDVKM. CDR3: CASSFVAGIAETQYF.

The chain has TRBV5-1 and TRBJ2-1; TCRdb returns TRBD1, unconfirmable since there is no DNA. Germline CDR1 is SGHRS and CDR2 is YFSETQ. CDR3 length: 17 residues. The CDR3 is CASSTAWTGGGYNEQFF.

The chain recombines TRBV7-2 with TRBJ2-7; TCRdb's D call, TRBD1, is unchecked because there is no DNA. The CDR3 runs 14 residues. Germline values: CDR1 SGHTA, CDR2 FQGNSA. Here the CDR3 reads CASSFLTGPYEQYF. Together with reference TRBV7-2 and TRBJ2-7, the CDR3 gives the full variable domain: GAGVSQSPSNKVTEKGKDVELRCDPISGHTALYWYRQSLGQGLEFLIYFQGNSAPDKSGLPSDRFSAERTGGSVSTLTIQRTQQEDSAVYLCASSFLTGPYEQYFGPGTRLTVT.

The chain is built from TRBV18 and TRBJ2-7; TCRdb's D call, TRBD1, is unchecked because there is no DNA. The CDR3 length is 16 residues. Germline CDR1 and CDR2: KGHSH and LQKENI. The CDR3 is CASSPTGGGGTYEQYF. Together with reference TRBV18 and TRBJ2-7, the CDR3 gives the full variable domain: NAGVMQNPRHLVRRRGQEARLRCSPMKGHSHVYWYRQLPEEGLKFMVYLQKENIIDESGMPKERFSAEFPKEGPSILRIQQVVRGDSAAYFCASSPTGGGGTYEQYFGPGTRLTVT.

This CDR3 is CASSFYTYEQYF. This sequence joins TRBV28 and TRBJ2-7. CDR1 is MDHEN and CDR2 is SYDVKM in the germline V gene. The CDR3 is made up of 12 amino acids.

The rearrangement uses TRBV20-1 and TRBJ2-7; TCRdb names TRBD2, which stays unverified in the absence of DNA. Germline V lookup: CDR1 DFQATT, CDR2 SNEGSKA (reference sequence). The CDR3 has 13 residues. This CDR3 reads CSADPSDLNEQYF.

This chain's CDR3 is CASSLSQQPQHF. This chain connects TRBV7-9 to TRBJ1-5. Germline loops: CDR1 SEHNR, CDR2 FQNEAQ (reference sequence). The CDR3 covers 12 residues.

This chain links TRBV29-1 with TRBJ2-1; no DNA is available, so the TRBD2 call from TCRdb remains unchecked. CDR1 SQVTM and CDR2 ANQGSEA come from the germline V gene. The CDR3 runs 14 residues. The CDR3 sequence is CSYTSGTSANEQFF.

V gene TRBV6-5 combines with J gene TRBJ1-1. The CDR3 covers 13 residues. In germline, CDR1 is MNHEY, CDR2 SVGAGI. CDR3 sequence reads: CASSLTVNTEAFF.

The chain employs TRBV7-2 and TRBJ2-7. The CDR3 spans 15 residues. Germline assignment: CDR1 SGHTA and CDR2 FQGNSA. The CDR3 loop reads CASIDLAGGPYEQYF.

The chain employs TRBV7-2 and TRBJ2-3; TCRdb returns TRBD1, unconfirmable since there is no DNA. The germline V gene has CDR1 SGHTA and CDR2 FQGNSA. CDR3 length: 17 residues. The CDR3 loop is CASSQLNRGPSTDTQYF.

The genes are TRBV20-1 and TRBJ1-5; TCRdb's D call, TRBD1, is unchecked because there is no DNA. The germline V gene has CDR1 DFQATT and CDR2 SNEGSKA (reference sequence). The CDR3 contains 14 residues. CDR3 protein: CSAGGTSVSQPQHF.